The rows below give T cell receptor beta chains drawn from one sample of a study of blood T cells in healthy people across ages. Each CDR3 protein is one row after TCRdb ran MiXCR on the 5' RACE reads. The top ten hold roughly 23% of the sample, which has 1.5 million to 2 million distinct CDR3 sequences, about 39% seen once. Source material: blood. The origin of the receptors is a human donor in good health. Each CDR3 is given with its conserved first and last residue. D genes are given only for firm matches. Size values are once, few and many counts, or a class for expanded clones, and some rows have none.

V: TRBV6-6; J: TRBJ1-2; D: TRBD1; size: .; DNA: TGTGCCACCGATCGAAGTAAGGGGGCGCGGGGCTATGGCTACACCTTC; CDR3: CATDRSKGARGYGYTF
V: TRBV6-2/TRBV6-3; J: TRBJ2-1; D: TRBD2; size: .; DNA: TGTGCCAGCAGTTACTCACTAGCGGTTCAGGAGACCCAGTTCTTC; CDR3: CASSYSLAVQETQFF
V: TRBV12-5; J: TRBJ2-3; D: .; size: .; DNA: TGTGCTAGTGGTTTGTTACGCCGGTCTAGCACAGATACGCAGTATTTT; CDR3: CASGLLRRSSTDTQYF
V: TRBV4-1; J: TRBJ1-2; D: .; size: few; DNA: TGCGCCAGCAGCCGATACGGCTATGGCTACACCTTC; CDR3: CASSRYGYGYTF
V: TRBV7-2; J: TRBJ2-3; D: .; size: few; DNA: TGTGCCAGCAGCTTACGAGTCGGGACCGGAGTGGGTACGCAGTATTTT; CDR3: CASSLRVGTGVGTQYF
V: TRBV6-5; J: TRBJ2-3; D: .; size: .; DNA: TGTGCCAGCAGTTACTCCGGGTACTCCGGGAGCACAGATACGCAGTATTTT; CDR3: CASSYSGYSGSTDTQYF
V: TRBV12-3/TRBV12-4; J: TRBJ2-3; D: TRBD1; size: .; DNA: TGTGCCAGCAGTTTATTGGACAGGGGCACAGATATGCAGTATTTT; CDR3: CASSLLDRGTDMQYF
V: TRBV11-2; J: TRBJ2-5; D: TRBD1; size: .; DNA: TGTGCCAGCAGCCCCCCCACAGGGGGCACGGTGGGAGTAGAGACCCAGTACTTC; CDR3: CASSPPTGGTVGVETQYF
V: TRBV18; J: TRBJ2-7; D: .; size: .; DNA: TGTGCCAGCTCACGAACTCGCGACGAGCAGTACTTC; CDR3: CASSRTRDEQYF
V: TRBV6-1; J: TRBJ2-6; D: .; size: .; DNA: TGTGCCAGCTCAGGGGTCGTCTCTGGGGCCAACGTCCTGACTTTC; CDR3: CASSGVVSGANVLTF
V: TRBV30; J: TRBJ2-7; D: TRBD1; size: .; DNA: TGTGCCTGGAGCCCGGACAGGGGCTATTCCTACGAGCAGTACTTC; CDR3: CAWSPDRGYSYEQYF
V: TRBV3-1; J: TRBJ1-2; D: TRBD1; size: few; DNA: TGTGCCAGCAGCCAAGGGGACAGGCTCTATGGCTACACCTTC; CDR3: CASSQGDRLYGYTF
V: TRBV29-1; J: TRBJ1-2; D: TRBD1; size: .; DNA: TGCAGCGTTGACCGTGCGGGACAGGGGACTAACTATGGCTACACCTTC; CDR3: CSVDRAGQGTNYGYTF
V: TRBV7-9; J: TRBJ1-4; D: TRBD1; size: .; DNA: TGTGCCAGCAGTCCCGATGACAGGGGGCTTGAAAAACTGTTTTTT; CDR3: CASSPDDRGLEKLFF
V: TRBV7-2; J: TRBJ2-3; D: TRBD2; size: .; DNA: TGTGCCAGCAGCCCGATGGGGGGGGTCACAGATACGCAGTATTTT; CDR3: CASSPMGGVTDTQYF
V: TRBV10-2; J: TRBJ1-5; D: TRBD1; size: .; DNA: TGCGCCAGCAGGGTTACAGGGGTGAAGGGATCCCAGCATTTT; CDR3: CASRVTGVKGSQHF
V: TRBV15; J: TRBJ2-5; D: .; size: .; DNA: TGTGCCACGGGGAAGGCACGGGAGACCCAGTACTTC; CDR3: CATGKARETQYF
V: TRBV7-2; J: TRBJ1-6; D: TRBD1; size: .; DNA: TGTGCCAGCAGCCCAAGGCCAGAAGGGACAGTAAATTCACCCCTCCACTTT; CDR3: CASSPRPEGTVNSPLHF
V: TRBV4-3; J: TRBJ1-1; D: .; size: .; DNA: TGCGCCAGCAGCCAAGATACCGGGACACGAGGAGAAGCTTTCTTT; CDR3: CASSQDTGTRGEAFF
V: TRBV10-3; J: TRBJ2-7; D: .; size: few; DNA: TGTGCCATCACTGGGACGTCTTCCTACGAGCAGTACTTC; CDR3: CAITGTSSYEQYF
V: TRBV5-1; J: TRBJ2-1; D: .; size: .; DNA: TGTGCCAGCAGCTTGGTTACAGGGAACAATGAGCAGTTCTTC; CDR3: CASSLVTGNNEQFF
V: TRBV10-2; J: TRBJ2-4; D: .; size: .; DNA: TGCGCCAGCAGTGGGACGGCGGGTTACCTAGCCAAAAACATTCAGTACTTC; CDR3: CASSGTAGYLAKNIQYF
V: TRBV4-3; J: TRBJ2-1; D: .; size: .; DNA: TGCGCCAGCAGCCAAGTTCCGTCTAGCGACCTTTACAATGAGCAGTTCTTC; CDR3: CASSQVPSSDLYNEQFF
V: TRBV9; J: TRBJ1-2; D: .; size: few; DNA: TGTGCCAGCAGCGTATGGGAGGGCCCCCTCTATGGCTACACCTTC; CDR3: CASSVWEGPLYGYTF
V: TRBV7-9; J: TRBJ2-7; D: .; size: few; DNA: TGTGTCAGCAGCTTAGGACCGAGCCCCTCCGAGCAGTACTTC; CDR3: CVSSLGPSPSEQYF
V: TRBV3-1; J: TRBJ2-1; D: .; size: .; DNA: TGTGCCAGCAGCCAAGTTCTATTCCGGACTCCGAAAACGGATGAGCAGTTCTTC; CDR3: CASSQVLFRTPKTDEQFF
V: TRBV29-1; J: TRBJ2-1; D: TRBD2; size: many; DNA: TGCAGCGTTCGTGGCGGGACTAGGGACAATGAGCAGTTCTTC; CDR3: CSVRGGTRDNEQFF
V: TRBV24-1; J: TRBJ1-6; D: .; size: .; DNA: TGTGCCACCAGTGATTCAGGGGCTCATTCACCCCTCCACTTT; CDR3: CATSDSGAHSPLHF
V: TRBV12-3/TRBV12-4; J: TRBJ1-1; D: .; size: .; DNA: TGTGCCAGCAGTTTACGGGGAATTGACACTGAAGCTTTCTTT; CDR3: CASSLRGIDTEAFF
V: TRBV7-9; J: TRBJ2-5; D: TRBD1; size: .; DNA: TGTGCCAGCAGCCTCCTGACAGGGATACAAGAGACCCAGTACTTC; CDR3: CASSLLTGIQETQYF
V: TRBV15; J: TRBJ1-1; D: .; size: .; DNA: TGTGCCACCAGCAGAGATCCGACAGGCTCCACGTCTTTCTTT; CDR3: CATSRDPTGSTSFF
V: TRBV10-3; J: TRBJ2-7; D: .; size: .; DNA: TGTGCCATCAGTGTGCAGTGGGGCTCCTACGAGCAGTACTTC; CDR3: CAISVQWGSYEQYF
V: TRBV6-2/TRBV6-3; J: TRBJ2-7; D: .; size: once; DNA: TGTGCCAGCGGGCCTGGAGAGGACTACGAGCAGTACTTC; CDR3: CASGPGEDYEQYF
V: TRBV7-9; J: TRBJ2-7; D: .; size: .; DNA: TGTGCCAGCAGCTTACCCCACAAGGACCCCTACGAGCAGTACTTC; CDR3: CASSLPHKDPYEQYF
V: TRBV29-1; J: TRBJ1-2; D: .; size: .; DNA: TGCAGCGTTGAAGATCAGAGGGTACCCTATGGCTACACCTTC; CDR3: CSVEDQRVPYGYTF
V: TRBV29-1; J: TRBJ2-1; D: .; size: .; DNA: TGCAGCGTCGAAGCGACAGGCATCGAGCGGTTCTTC; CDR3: CSVEATGIERFF